This T cell receptor (beta chain) was captured by sequencing in a study of T cells after yellow fever vaccination. It was through 5'RACE template switching that TCR cDNA was made, with a universal primer site and UMIs added. MiXCR was run by TCRdb on the 5' RACE reads, yielding one entry per CDR3 protein. The sample contains some 220,000 distinct CDR3 sequences, 3% to 4% of which appear only once. There are 15 residues in the CDR3. Germline loops: CDR1 SGHTA, CDR2 FQGNSA. V gave up 7 bases and J gave up 4 bases, with 19 bases separating them. Study-wide points: Among primary-vaccination clones, most reappeared after the booster, at approximately 97% for CD4 and about 90% for CD8. It was a weaker secondary response, yet one that peaked faster, at day 5 versus 15. Abundant bulk-population clonotypes could contaminate the FACS-sorted repertoires.

This clonotype was found many times. Its antigen is not known. This specimen consisted of CD4+ T cells sorted from PBMCs, obtained 10 days after the yellow fever booster vaccination. This TCR came from a young man who received the YFV17D yellow fever vaccine. This chain uses TRBV7-2 with TRBJ2-5; possible D gene TRBD1, 5 bases. The CDR3, as DNA: TGTGCCAGCAACTCGTTGGGGCTGGTTGGAGAGACCCAGTACTTC. Translated, it gives CASNSLGLVGETQYF. The full variable domain, with the rest looked up from reference TRBV7-2 and TRBJ2-5, is GAGVSQSPSNKVTEKGKDVELRCDPISGHTALYWYRQSLGQGLEFLIYFQGNSAPDKSGLPSDRFSAERTGGSVSTLTIQRTQQEDSAVYLCASNSLGLVGETQYFGPGTRLLVL.